This T cell receptor (beta chain) was obtained from a study of shared clonotypes between healthy human individuals. Study-wide results and limits: It was only blood that was sampled, and tissue repertoires likely differ. Researchers found naive subsets generally carried larger estimated richness than memory subsets.

Per the authors' pipeline: ImmunoSEQ only sent back junction sequences with no quality scores, so filtering was done differently. Libraries were prepared by immunoSEQ multiplex PCR; TCRdb keeps only in-frame clonotypes and omits some of them. V, J and clone size were drawn from that table, and D and trimming were deduced from the DNA. The table has approximately 330,000 clones, 70% to 75% seen once. Remarks on this clone: Its antigen remains unidentified. The identical CDR3 is also encoded by other nucleotide sequences in the sample.

This CDR3 region has 13 residues. Trimming removed 5 bases from V and 5 bases from J; junction bases left unmatched: 5. Germline values: CDR1 SNHLY, CDR2 FYNNEI. Input material: memory CD4+ T cells sorted from blood. Subset specified: CD45RA-negative fraction. The J gene is TRBJ2-5, the V gene TRBV2; TRBD1 matches 7 bases. This receptor was identified in a man younger than 40 in good health. This chain's CDR3 is CASSRDRRETQYF. The CDR3 nucleotides are TGTGCCAGCAGTAGGGACAGAAGGGAGACCCAGTACTTC.